Following are 6 T cell receptor beta chains from one sample sequenced in a study of radiotherapy plus CTLA-4 blockade in lung cancer (dated by TCRdb to between 2017 and 2018). Library method: the immunoSEQ multiplex PCR assay. TCRdb took this table from immuneACCESS and kept in-frame rearrangements with V and J called. Such tables lack part of the clones; where checked against another copy, unresolved V genes explain under half of the gap, and the rest is unexplained. A total of some 78,000 clones appear in this sample, about 86% of them only once. Around 2% of the sample is in the top ten clones. The sample here was peripheral blood, taken from a patient treated with radiotherapy plus ipilimumab. The receptors were sampled from a human donor with non-small cell lung cancer who had a partial response to radiotherapy plus ipilimumab.

There are a few counts of this clone. The CDR3 region has the DNA TGTGCCAGTAAAGACAGAAACTATGGCTACACCTTC. Translation gives CASKDRNYGYTF. The chain links TRBV19 to TRBJ1-2, with a weak D call TRBD1 (5 bases). Germline V CDR1 and CDR2: LNHDA, SQIVND (reference sequence). The V and J ends lost 7 bases and 2 bases respectively, with 8 bases between them. This CDR3 is built from 12 residues.

This chain links TRBV11-3 with TRBJ2-1; the match to TRBD2 covers 15 bases. This CDR3 has 19 residues. Germline CDR1 and CDR2: SGHNT and YENEEA. V shed 5 bases and J 3 bases; nucleotides not matched to a gene: 11. Here the CDR3 reads CASSRNGLAGGPFYNEQFF. The CDR3 bases are TGTGCCAGCAGCCGAAATGGACTAGCGGGAGGGCCGTTCTACAATGAGCAGTTCTTC.

The chain joins TRBV11-2 to TRBJ2-3; D is ambiguous. The germline V gene has CDR1 SGHAT and CDR2 FQNNGV. This CDR3 is 16 amino acids long. V lost 0 bases, J lost 0 bases, and 10 bases lay in between. CDR3 nucleotides: TGTGCCAGCAGCTTAGACACGGTACTTAGCACAGATACGCAGTATTTT. Amino acids: CASSLDTVLSTDTQYF.

The V and J genes are TRBV5-8 and TRBJ2-1; 12 bases fit TRBD2. This CDR3 spans 15 amino acids. Germline CDR1 and CDR2: SGHTS and YDEGEE. The junction had 3 bases not matched to a gene; V was cut back by 3 bases and J by 5 bases. This chain's CDR3 is CASSWGLAGDNEQFF. The CDR3 DNA reads as TGTGCCAGCAGCTGGGGACTAGCGGGTGACAATGAGCAGTTCTTC.

The chain employs TRBV5-4 and TRBJ2-7; 12 bases agree with TRBD2. J lost 5 bases, V lost 2 bases, and 11 bases had no gene match. The CDR3 covers 17 residues. In germline, CDR1 is SGHNT, CDR2 YYREEE (reference sequence). The CDR3 coding sequence is TGTGCCAGCAGCTTTGGGGTGACTAGCGGGAGATTCCACGAGCAGTACGTC. It is translated as CASSFGVTSGRFHEQYV.

The sample holds one count of this clone. The CDR3 region has the DNA TGTGCCAGCAGCTTGGGGGGGACAGATTATCAGCCCCAGCATTTT. Its translation is CASSLGGTDYQPQHF. The V and J genes are TRBV5-6 and TRBJ1-5; 7 nucleotides align to TRBD1. After removal of 0 bases from V and 5 bases from J, the junction contained 5 bases not matched to a gene. Per the germline V gene, CDR1 is SGHDT and CDR2 is YYEEEE. This CDR3 has 15 residues.